This TCR beta chain was profiled in a study of blood T cell repertoires in COVID-19. Assay: immunoSEQ multiplex PCR; the TCRdb copy retains only in-frame clones and omits some. The table includes about 150,000 clones, roughly 85% detected once. Comments on this clone: One end of the junction is discordant with germline, which a read error may explain.

The CDR3 consists of 15 residues. CDR1 is SSHAT, CDR2 FNYEAQ, per germline (reference sequence). What was sequenced was peripheral blood. The chain recombines TRBV7-7 with TRBJ2-1; D remains ambiguous. The source of this sequence is an older woman with COVID-19, enrolled during active disease. CDR3 sequence: CASSLGSSSYNEQFF. The CDR3 DNA sequence: TGTGCTAGCAGCTTAGGGTCCAGCTCCTACAATGAGCAGTTCTTC.